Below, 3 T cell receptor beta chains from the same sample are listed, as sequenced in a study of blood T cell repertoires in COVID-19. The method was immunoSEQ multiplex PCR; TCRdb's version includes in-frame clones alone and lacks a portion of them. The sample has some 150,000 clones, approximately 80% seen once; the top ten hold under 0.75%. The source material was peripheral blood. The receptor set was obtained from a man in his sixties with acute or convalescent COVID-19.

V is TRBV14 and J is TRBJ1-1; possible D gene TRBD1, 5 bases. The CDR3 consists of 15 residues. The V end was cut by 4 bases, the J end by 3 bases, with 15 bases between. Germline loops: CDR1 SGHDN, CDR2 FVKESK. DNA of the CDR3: TGTGCCAGCAGCCCGCCGGGGCGGGGTGACACTGAAGCTTTCTTT. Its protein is CASSPPGRGDTEAFF.

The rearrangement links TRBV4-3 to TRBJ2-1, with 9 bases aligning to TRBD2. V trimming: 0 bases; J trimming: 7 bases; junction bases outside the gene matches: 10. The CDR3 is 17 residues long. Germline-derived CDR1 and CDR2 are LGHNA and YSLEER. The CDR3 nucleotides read TGCGCCAGCAGCCAAGAATCCAGCGGGAGGTTCAGGAATGAGCAGTTCTTC. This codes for CASSQESSGRFRNEQFF.

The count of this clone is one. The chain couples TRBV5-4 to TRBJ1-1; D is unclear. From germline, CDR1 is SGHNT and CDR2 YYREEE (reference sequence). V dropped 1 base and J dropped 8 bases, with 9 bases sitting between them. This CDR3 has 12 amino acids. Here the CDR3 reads CASSLIAEEAFF. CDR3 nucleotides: TGTGCCAGCAGCTTGATCGCCGAGGAAGCTTTCTTT.